Listed below are T cell receptor beta chains from one sample, sequenced in a study of control samples from healthy donors and cancer patients. Some clones are missing from TCRdb's copy, which holds only in-frame ones; the method was immunoSEQ multiplex PCR. This table holds hundreds of thousands of clones, around 90% found once. The material sequenced was PBMCs. The source is a man aged 40-49 years with head and neck cancer. The CDR3 runs from the conserved cysteine through the conserved F or W. D genes are given only for firm matches. The size field is filled for only some rows; it gives once, few, many or a size class.

size: NA; V: TRBV19; D: NA; J: TRBJ1-2; CDR3: CASTPLRVTSGRVGYTF; DNA: TGTGCCAGTACGCCGCTCAGGGTTACATCCGGTCGGGTCGGCTACACCTTC
size: NA; V: TRBV29-1; D: TRBD1; J: TRBJ2-7; CDR3: CSVVGTGDLYEQYF; DNA: TGCAGCGTTGTAGGGACAGGGGATCTATACGAGCAGTACTTC
size: NA; V: TRBV7-3; D: TRBD1; J: TRBJ1-2; CDR3: CASSQGRGNGYTF; DNA: TGTGCCAGCAGCCAAGGCAGGGGGAATGGCTACACCTTC
size: NA; V: TRBV7-3; D: NA; J: TRBJ1-1; CDR3: CASSLAGGSLNTEAFF; DNA: TGTGCCAGCAGCCTCGCAGGAGGTTCATTGAACACTGAAGCTTTCTTT
size: NA; V: TRBV25-1; D: NA; J: TRBJ1-4; CDR3: CASSPSGEKLFF; DNA: TGTGCCAGCAGCCCATCGGGGGAAAAACTGTTTTTT
size: NA; V: TRBV5-4; D: NA; J: TRBJ1-1; CDR3: CASSWTGGRNTEAFF; DNA: TGTGCCAGCAGCTGGACTGGGGGGCGGAACACTGAAGCTTTCTTT
size: NA; V: TRBV5-5; D: TRBD1; J: TRBJ1-4; CDR3: CASSQQGAPEKLFF; DNA: TGTGCCAGCAGCCAACAGGGGGCTCCTGAAAAACTGTTTTTT
size: NA; V: TRBV6-5; D: NA; J: TRBJ2-3; CDR3: CASSFGSSTDTQYF; DNA: TGTGCCAGCAGTTTCGGGAGCTCAACAGATACGCAGTATTTT
size: NA; V: TRBV6-5; D: NA; J: TRBJ1-2; CDR3: CASSPTEGYGYTF; DNA: TGTGCCAGCAGTCCGACCGAGGGCTATGGCTACACCTTC
size: NA; V: TRBV4-1; D: TRBD1; J: TRBJ2-7; CDR3: CASSQEAGGPYEQYF; DNA: TGCGCCAGCAGCCAAGAAGCAGGGGGCCCCTACGAGCAGTACTTC
size: NA; V: TRBV30; D: NA; J: TRBJ1-2; CDR3: CAWSIGGGYTF; DNA: TGTGCCTGGAGTATAGGAGGTGGCTACACCTTC
size: NA; V: TRBV28; D: NA; J: TRBJ2-7; CDR3: CASRTPIGRARPVDEQYF; DNA: TGTGCCAGCAGGACCCCTATCGGCAGGGCCCGTCCAGTTGACGAGCAGTACTTC
size: NA; V: TRBV27; D: NA; J: TRBJ2-7; CDR3: CASSLRYGVYEQYF; DNA: TGTGCCAGCAGTTTAAGATACGGGGTTTACGAGCAGTACTTC
size: NA; V: TRBV11-2; D: TRBD1; J: TRBJ1-2; CDR3: CASSLGAQGAEGYTF; DNA: TGTGCCAGCAGCTTAGGGGCACAGGGGGCAGAGGGCTACACCTTC
size: NA; V: TRBV3-1/TRBV3-2; D: TRBD1; J: TRBJ1-6; CDR3: CASSPGQGDSPLHF; DNA: TGTGCCAGCAGCCCCGGACAGGGGGATTCACCCCTCCACTTT
size: NA; V: TRBV6-5; D: NA; J: TRBJ2-7; CDR3: CASSYGREKYF; DNA: TGTGCCAGCAGTTACGGCAGGGAGAAGTACTTC
size: NA; V: TRBV27; D: TRBD2; J: TRBJ2-1; CDR3: CASSSGLAGSNEQFF; DNA: TGTGCCAGCAGTTCCGGACTAGCGGGGTCGAATGAGCAGTTCTTC
size: NA; V: TRBV4-2; D: TRBD1; J: TRBJ2-2; CDR3: CASSQGEGQGRTGELFF; DNA: TGTGCCAGCAGCCAGGGGGAGGGACAGGGGCGAACCGGGGAGCTGTTTTTT
size: once; V: TRBV6-1; D: NA; J: TRBJ2-7; CDR3: CASSEWFYEQYF; DNA: TGTGCCAGCAGTGAGTGGTTCTACGAGCAGTACTTC
size: NA; V: TRBV7-3; D: NA; J: TRBJ2-2; CDR3: CASSLHQQGTGELFF; DNA: TGTGCCAGCAGCTTACACCAGCAGGGCACCGGGGAGCTGTTTTTT
size: NA; V: TRBV6-5; D: NA; J: TRBJ1-2; CDR3: CASSYSSQEVGYTF; DNA: TGTGCCAGCAGTTACTCGAGTCAGGAGGTTGGCTACACCTTC
size: NA; V: TRBV12-3/TRBV12-4; D: NA; J: TRBJ1-2; CDR3: CASRDGDLGGYTF; DNA: TGTGCCAGCAGAGACGGAGACCTTGGAGGCTACACCTTC
size: NA; V: TRBV30; D: NA; J: TRBJ2-7; CDR3: CACEVQGLYEQYF; DNA: TGTGCCTGTGAGGTACAGGGCCTCTACGAGCAGTACTTC
size: NA; V: TRBV5-1; D: NA; J: TRBJ2-5; CDR3: CASSPLGVQETQYF; DNA: TGCGCCAGCAGCCCCCTGGGGGTTCAAGAGACCCAGTACTTC
size: NA; V: TRBV19; D: TRBD1; J: TRBJ2-3; CDR3: CASSAPGTGVSTDTQYF; DNA: TGTGCCAGTAGTGCTCCCGGGACAGGGGTTAGCACAGATACGCAGTATTTT
size: few; V: TRBV3-1/TRBV3-2; D: NA; J: TRBJ1-6; CDR3: CASSQDKGLKDSPLHF; DNA: TGTGCCAGCAGCCAAGATAAGGGACTCAAGGATTCACCCCTCCACTTT
size: NA; V: TRBV9; D: NA; J: TRBJ1-2; CDR3: CASTSEKRGQEPFNYGYTF; DNA: TGTGCCAGCACCAGCGAGAAGAGGGGACAAGAACCCTTTAACTATGGCTACACCTTC
size: NA; V: TRBV5-1; D: NA; J: TRBJ1-1; CDR3: CASSFIAQNTEAFF; DNA: TGCGCCAGCAGCTTCATTGCACAGAACACTGAAGCTTTCTTT
size: once; V: TRBV9; D: TRBD1; J: TRBJ1-6; CDR3: CASSAYTGEGNSPLHF; DNA: TGTGCCAGCAGCGCATACACAGGGGAGGGGAATTCACCCCTCCACTTT
size: once; V: TRBV14; D: NA; J: TRBJ2-5; CDR3: CASSLNRVETQYF; DNA: TGTGCCAGCAGCCTTAACAGAGTGGAGACCCAGTACTTC
size: NA; V: TRBV4-1; D: NA; J: TRBJ1-2; CDR3: CASSPSPVVVYGYTF; DNA: TGCGCCAGCAGCCCATCTCCGGTGGTGGTCTATGGCTACACCTTC
size: NA; V: TRBV6-6; D: TRBD2; J: TRBJ2-3; CDR3: CASHLLAASTDTQYF; DNA: TGTGCCAGCCATCTCCTAGCGGCTAGCACAGATACGCAGTATTTT
size: NA; V: TRBV7-9; D: TRBD1; J: TRBJ2-7; CDR3: CASNWGTGTGEQYF; DNA: TGTGCCAGCAATTGGGGGACAGGGACGGGAGAGCAGTACTTC
size: NA; V: TRBV2; D: TRBD1; J: TRBJ1-6; CDR3: CATALRGGSPLHF; DNA: TGTGCCACCGCGCTTCGAGGGGGCTCACCCCTCCACTTT
size: NA; V: TRBV28; D: NA; J: TRBJ2-1; CDR3: CASTSPYNEQFF; DNA: TGTGCCAGCACCTCACCCTACAATGAGCAGTTCTTC
size: NA; V: TRBV10-1; D: NA; J: TRBJ1-2; CDR3: CASSRTVDYGYTF; DNA: TGCGCCAGCAGCAGGACCGTTGACTATGGCTACACCTTC
size: NA; V: TRBV19; D: NA; J: TRBJ2-1; CDR3: CAIGDWGEQFF; DNA: TGTGCCATCGGGGACTGGGGGGAGCAGTTCTTC
size: NA; V: TRBV27; D: NA; J: TRBJ2-6; CDR3: CASSFRIAASGANVLTF; DNA: TGTGCCAGCAGTTTTCGCATTGCTGCGTCCGGGGCCAACGTCCTGACTTTC
size: NA; V: TRBV3-1/TRBV3-2; D: NA; J: TRBJ1-4; CDR3: CASSQAFRRAEKLFF; DNA: TGTGCCAGCAGCCAAGCATTCCGGAGGGCGGAAAAACTGTTTTTT
size: NA; V: TRBV4-3; D: TRBD1; J: TRBJ2-4; CDR3: CASSQGTGFIQYF; DNA: TGCGCCAGCAGCCAAGGGACAGGGTTCATTCAGTACTTC
size: NA; V: TRBV18; D: NA; J: TRBJ1-5; CDR3: CASSQTRRQGIPYSNQPQHF; DNA: TGTGCCAGCTCACAGACGAGGCGGCAGGGGATCCCGTATAGCAATCAGCCCCAGCATTTT
size: NA; V: TRBV9; D: TRBD2; J: TRBJ2-2; CDR3: CASSVGLAGVGELFF; DNA: TGTGCCAGCAGCGTAGGACTAGCGGGAGTCGGGGAGCTGTTTTTT
size: NA; V: TRBV19; D: TRBD1; J: TRBJ2-7; CDR3: CASSIRPGQGYEQYF; DNA: TGTGCCAGTAGTATTCGGCCGGGACAGGGCTACGAGCAGTACTTC
size: NA; V: TRBV12-3/TRBV12-4; D: NA; J: TRBJ1-1; CDR3: CASSLDRYTEAFF; DNA: TGTGCCAGCAGTTTGGACCGGTACACTGAAGCTTTCTTT
size: NA; V: TRBV5-4; D: TRBD1; J: TRBJ1-1; CDR3: CASSYLTGDAFF; DNA: TGTGCCAGCAGCTACTTGACAGGGGACGCTTTCTTT
size: NA; V: TRBV4-2; D: TRBD2; J: TRBJ2-1; CDR3: CASSARTSGGRYNEQFF; DNA: TGTGCCAGCAGTGCCAGGACTAGCGGGGGAAGGTACAATGAGCAGTTCTTC
size: NA; V: TRBV19; D: TRBD1; J: TRBJ2-3; CDR3: CASSMGTGGDTQYF; DNA: TGTGCCAGTAGTATGGGGACAGGAGGAGATACGCAGTATTTT
size: NA; V: TRBV7-3; D: NA; J: TRBJ2-1; CDR3: CASSPLTSSYNEQFF; DNA: TGTGCCAGCAGCCCCCTGACCAGCTCCTACAATGAGCAGTTCTTC
size: NA; V: TRBV2; D: NA; J: TRBJ1-1; CDR3: CASSDTNSHPGTVNTEAFF; DNA: TGTGCCAGCAGTGATACGAACTCGCATCCCGGGACGGTGAACACTGAAGCTTTCTTT
size: NA; V: TRBV11-1; D: TRBD1; J: TRBJ2-2; CDR3: CASSLVGQGSGELFF; DNA: TGTGCCAGCAGCTTAGTTGGACAGGGATCCGGGGAGCTGTTTTTT
size: NA; V: TRBV28; D: TRBD1; J: TRBJ1-3; CDR3: CASTGDPGNTIYF; DNA: TGTGCCAGTACAGGGGACCCTGGAAACACCATATATTTT
size: NA; V: TRBV6-5; D: TRBD1; J: TRBJ1-1; CDR3: CASTKGAANTEAFF; DNA: TGTGCCAGTACAAAGGGGGCGGCGAACACTGAAGCTTTCTTT
size: NA; V: TRBV28; D: NA; J: TRBJ1-2; CDR3: CASSLVLGTYGYTF; DNA: TGTGCCAGCAGTTTAGTTTTAGGAACCTATGGCTACACCTTC
size: once; V: TRBV19; D: NA; J: TRBJ1-5; CDR3: CASSELLGNQPQHF; DNA: TGTGCCAGTAGTGAGCTCTTGGGCAATCAGCCCCAGCATTTT
size: NA; V: TRBV27; D: TRBD2; J: TRBJ2-5; CDR3: CASSLSGREGETQYF; DNA: TGTGCCAGCAGTCTATCCGGGAGGGAGGGAGAGACCCAGTACTTC